This T cell receptor beta chain was retrieved from a study of T cells in Graves' hyperthyroidism and ophthalmopathy. This clonotype was recorded many times. Its antigen is not identified. Notes on the study in general: Prediction of ophthalmopathy progression came a median 6.5 months pre-onset. Most clonotypes that expanded in the thyroid above 0.001 also showed up in blood.

The investigators amplified TCR beta CDR3 regions from RNA transcripts. Using the HTBI primer set, a first-round RT-PCR was run on the TCR CDR3. TCRdb reanalysed the multiplex PCR reads using MiXCR and keeps one entry per CDR3 protein. The sample lists a few hundred thousand distinct CDR3 sequences; approximately 23% were seen once. The cohort's ophthalmopathy patients, a group with duration under 3 months, had a Clinical Activity Score of at least 3 and a NOSPECS grade of at least 4. The PBMCs had their origin in approximately 10 ml of fresh peripheral blood. This TCR was sampled from a woman in her 70s with Graves' ophthalmopathy. The sample taken for sequencing was blood.

CDR3 DNA: TGTGCCAGCAGCCCATCACTTGGGACAGATAACAATGAGCAGTTCTTC. It encodes CASSPSLGTDNNEQFF. The chain employs TRBV11-2 and TRBJ2-1; 7 nucleotides align to TRBD1. This CDR3 spans 16 amino acids. CDR1 and CDR2 (germline): SGHAT, FQNNGV. J lost 5 bases, V lost 5 bases, and 12 bases had no gene match. Using reference TRBV11-2 and TRBJ2-1 for the parts outside the CDR3, the full variable domain is EAGVAQSPRYKIIEKRQSVAFWCNPISGHATLYWYQQILGQGPKLLIQFQNNGVVDDSQLPKDRFSAERLKGVDSTLKIQPAKLEDSAVYLCASSPSLGTDNNEQFFGPGTRLTVL.